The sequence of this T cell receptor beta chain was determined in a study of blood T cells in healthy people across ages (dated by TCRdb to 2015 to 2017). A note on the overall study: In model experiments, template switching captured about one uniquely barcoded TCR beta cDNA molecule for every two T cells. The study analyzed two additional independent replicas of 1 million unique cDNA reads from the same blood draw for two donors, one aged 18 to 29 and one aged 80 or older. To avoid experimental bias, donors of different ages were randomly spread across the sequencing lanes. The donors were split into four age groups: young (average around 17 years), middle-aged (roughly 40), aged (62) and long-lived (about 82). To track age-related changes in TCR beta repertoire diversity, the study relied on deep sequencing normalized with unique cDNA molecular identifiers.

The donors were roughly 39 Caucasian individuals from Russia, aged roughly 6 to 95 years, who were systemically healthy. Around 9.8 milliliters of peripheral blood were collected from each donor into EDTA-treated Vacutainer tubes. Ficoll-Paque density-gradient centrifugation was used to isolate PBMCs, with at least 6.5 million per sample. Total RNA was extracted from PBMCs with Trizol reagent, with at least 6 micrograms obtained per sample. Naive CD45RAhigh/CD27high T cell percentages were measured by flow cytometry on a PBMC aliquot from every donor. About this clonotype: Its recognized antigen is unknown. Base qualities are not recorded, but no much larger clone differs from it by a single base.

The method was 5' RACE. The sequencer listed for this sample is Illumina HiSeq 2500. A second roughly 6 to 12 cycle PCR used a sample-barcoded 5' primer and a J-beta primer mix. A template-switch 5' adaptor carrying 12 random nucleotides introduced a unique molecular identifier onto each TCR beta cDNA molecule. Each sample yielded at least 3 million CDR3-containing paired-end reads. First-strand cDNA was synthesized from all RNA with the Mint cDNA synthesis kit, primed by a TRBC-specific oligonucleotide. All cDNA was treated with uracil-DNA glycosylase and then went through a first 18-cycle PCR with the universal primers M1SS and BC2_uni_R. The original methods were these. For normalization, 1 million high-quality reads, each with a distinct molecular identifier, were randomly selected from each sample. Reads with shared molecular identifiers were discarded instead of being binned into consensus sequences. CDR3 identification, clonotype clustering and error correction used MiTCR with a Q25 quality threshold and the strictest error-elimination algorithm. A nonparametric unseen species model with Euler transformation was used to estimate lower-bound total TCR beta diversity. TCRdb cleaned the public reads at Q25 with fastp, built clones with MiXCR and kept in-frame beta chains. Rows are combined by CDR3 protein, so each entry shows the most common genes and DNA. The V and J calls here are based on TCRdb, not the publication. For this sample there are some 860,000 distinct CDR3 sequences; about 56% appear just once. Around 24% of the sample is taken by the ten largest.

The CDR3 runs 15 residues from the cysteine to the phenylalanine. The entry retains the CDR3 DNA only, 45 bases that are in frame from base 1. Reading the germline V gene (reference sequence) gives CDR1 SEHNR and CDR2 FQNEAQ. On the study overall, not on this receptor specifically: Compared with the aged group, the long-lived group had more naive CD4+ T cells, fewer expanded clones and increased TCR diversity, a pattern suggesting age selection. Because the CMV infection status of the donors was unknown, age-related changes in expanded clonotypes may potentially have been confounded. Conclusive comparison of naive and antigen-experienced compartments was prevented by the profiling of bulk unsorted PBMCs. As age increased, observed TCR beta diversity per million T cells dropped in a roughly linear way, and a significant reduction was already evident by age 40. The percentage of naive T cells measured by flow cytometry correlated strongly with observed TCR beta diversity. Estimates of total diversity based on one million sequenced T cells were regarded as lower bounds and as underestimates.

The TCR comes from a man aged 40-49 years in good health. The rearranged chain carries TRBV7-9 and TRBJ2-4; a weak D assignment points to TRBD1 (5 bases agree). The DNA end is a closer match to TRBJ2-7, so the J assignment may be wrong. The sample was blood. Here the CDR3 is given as CASSLEETASYEQYF. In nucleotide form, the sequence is TGTGCCAGCAGCTTAGAAGAGACAGCCTCCTACGAGCAGTACTTC.